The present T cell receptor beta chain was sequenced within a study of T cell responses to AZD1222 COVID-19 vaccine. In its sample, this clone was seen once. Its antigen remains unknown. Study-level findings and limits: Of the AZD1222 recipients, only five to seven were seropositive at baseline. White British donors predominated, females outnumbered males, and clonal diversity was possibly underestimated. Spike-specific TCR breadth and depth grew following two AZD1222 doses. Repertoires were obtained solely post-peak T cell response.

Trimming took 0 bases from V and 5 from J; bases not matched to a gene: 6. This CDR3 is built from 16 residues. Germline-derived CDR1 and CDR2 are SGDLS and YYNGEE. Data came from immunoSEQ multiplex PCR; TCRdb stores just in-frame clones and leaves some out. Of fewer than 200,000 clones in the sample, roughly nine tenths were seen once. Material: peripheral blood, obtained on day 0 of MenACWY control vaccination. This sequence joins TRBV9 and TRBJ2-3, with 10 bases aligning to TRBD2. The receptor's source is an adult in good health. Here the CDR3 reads CASSVGLAGVLDTQYF. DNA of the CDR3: TGTGCCAGCAGCGTAGGGCTAGCGGGAGTTTTAGATACGCAGTATTTT.